The entry below describes one TCR beta chain. Its antigen is undetermined. Partitioning of CD4+ cells yielded a CD45RA+ naive subset and a CD45RA-negative memory subset. CDR1 is MDHEN and CDR2 is SYDVKM in the germline V gene. V shed 2 bases and J 7 bases; nucleotides not matched to a gene: 6. The length of the CDR3 is 14 residues. Libraries were prepared by immunoSEQ multiplex PCR; TCRdb keeps only in-frame clonotypes and omits some of them. Of 2 million to 2.5 million clones listed, 80% to 95% are singletons. The record originates from a study of shared clonotypes between healthy human individuals. Study as a whole: The composition of the donors was a couple of women and three men aged 18 to 49.

Study-wide points: Only blood underwent sampling, and tissue repertoires likely differ. Incompleteness in sorted-subset sequencing, despite large depth, was shown by rarefaction.

V is TRBV28 and J is TRBJ2-3; 7 nucleotides agree with TRBD1. Sequenced material: naive CD4+ T cells from PBMCs. Subset of the sample: CD45RA+ positively selected. This sequence originates from a man between 18 and 29 years old in good health. Some clones in this sample may be carry-over from other donors' samples. CDR3 DNA: TGTGCCAGCAGTTTAAGGCAGGACAGGAATACGCAGTATTTT. Its protein product is CASSLRQDRNTQYF.